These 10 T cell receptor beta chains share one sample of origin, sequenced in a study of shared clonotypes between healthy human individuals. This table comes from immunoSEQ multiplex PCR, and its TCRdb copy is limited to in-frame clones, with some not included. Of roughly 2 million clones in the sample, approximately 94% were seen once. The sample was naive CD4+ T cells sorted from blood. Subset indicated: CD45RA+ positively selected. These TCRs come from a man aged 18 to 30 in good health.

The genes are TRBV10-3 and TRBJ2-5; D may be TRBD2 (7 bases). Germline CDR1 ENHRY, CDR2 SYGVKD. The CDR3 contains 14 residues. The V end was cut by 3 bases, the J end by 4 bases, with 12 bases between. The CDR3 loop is CAISDLGGLETQYF. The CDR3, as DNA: TGTGCCATCAGTGATCTGGGGGGGCTAGAGACCCAGTACTTC.

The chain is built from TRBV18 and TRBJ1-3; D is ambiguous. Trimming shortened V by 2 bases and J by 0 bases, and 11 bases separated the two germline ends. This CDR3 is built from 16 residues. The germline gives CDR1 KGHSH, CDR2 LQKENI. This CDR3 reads CASSPGGPSSGNTIYF. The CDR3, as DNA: TGTGCCAGCTCACCAGGCGGACCATCCTCTGGAAACACCATATATTTT.

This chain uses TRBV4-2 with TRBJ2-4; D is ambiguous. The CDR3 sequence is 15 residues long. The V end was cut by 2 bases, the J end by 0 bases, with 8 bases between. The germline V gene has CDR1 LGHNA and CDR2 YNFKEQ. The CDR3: CASSQLSAAKNIQYF. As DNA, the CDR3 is TGTGCCAGCAGCCAACTAAGTGCAGCCAAAAACATTCAGTACTTC.

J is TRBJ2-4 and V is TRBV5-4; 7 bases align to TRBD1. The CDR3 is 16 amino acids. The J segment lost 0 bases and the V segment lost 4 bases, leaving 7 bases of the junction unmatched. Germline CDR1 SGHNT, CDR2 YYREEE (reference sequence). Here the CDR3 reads CASSRGQDLAKNIQYF. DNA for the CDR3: TGTGCCAGCAGCCGAGGACAGGACCTAGCCAAAAACATTCAGTACTTC.

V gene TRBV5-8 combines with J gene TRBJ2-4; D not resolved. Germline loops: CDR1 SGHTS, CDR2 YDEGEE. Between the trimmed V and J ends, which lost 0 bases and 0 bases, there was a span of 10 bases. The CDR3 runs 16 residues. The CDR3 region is CASSLGLSLAKNIQYF. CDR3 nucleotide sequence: TGTGCCAGCAGCTTGGGACTTTCCCTAGCCAAAAACATTCAGTACTTC.

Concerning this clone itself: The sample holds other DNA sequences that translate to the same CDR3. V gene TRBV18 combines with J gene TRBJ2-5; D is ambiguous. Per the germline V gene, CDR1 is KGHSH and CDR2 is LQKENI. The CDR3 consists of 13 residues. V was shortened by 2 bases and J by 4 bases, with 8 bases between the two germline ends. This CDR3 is CASSPGAGETQYF. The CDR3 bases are TGTGCCAGCTCACCAGGAGCAGGAGAGACCCAGTACTTC.

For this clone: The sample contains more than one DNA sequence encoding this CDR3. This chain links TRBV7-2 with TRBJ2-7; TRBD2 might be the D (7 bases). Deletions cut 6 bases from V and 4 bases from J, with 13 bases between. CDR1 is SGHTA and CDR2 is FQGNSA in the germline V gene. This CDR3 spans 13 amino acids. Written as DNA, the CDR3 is TGTGCCAGCAGTAGCAGGGGAGGGTACGAGCAGTACTTC. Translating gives CASSSRGGYEQYF. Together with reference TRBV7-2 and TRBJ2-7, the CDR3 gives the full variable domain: GAGVSQSPSNKVTEKGKDVELRCDPISGHTALYWYRQSLGQGLEFLIYFQGNSAPDKSGLPSDRFSAERTGGSVSTLTIQRTQQEDSAVYLCASSSRGGYEQYFGPGTRLTVT.

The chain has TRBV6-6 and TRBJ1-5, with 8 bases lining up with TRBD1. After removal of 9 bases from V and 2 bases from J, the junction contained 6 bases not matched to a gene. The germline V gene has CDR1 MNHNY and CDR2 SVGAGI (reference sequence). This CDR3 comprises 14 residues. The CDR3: CASMPGQGNQPQHF. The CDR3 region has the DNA TGTGCCAGTATGCCGGGACAGGGCAATCAGCCCCAGCATTTT.

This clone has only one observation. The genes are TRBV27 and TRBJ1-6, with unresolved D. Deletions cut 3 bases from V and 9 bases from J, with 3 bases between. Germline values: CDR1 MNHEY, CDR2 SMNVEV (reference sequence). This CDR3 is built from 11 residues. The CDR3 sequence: CASSFSSPLHF. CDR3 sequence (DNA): TGTGCCAGCAGTTTTAGTTCACCCCTCCACTTT.

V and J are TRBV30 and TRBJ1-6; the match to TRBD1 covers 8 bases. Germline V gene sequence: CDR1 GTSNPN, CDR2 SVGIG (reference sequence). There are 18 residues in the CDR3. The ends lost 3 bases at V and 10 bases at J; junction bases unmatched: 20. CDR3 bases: TGTGCCTGGAGCCGAGAACCGGACAGGGAGGAGATAAGGTCACCCCTCCACTTT. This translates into CAWSREPDREEIRSPLHF.